This entry lists 18 T cell receptor beta chains sequenced from one sample in a study of OX40 agonist ivuxolimab in advanced cancers. Receptor amplification or capture employed the immunoSEQ multiplex PCR assay. Entries here come from immuneACCESS through TCRdb and include only in-frame sequences with V and J called. Some clones fail to appear in such tables; in the studies checked, an unresolved V gene covers under half of the shortfall, and the cause of the remainder is unknown. Counted in this sample were under 100,000 clones; over 70% of them appeared once. Of the sample, approximately 4.5% is held by the ten largest clones. The sequencing here drew on CD4+ or CD8+ T cells sorted from blood, taken in a trial of the OX40 agonist ivuxolimab. Every receptor here comes from an adult with an advanced solid tumor such as melanoma, head and neck, liver or kidney cancer.

The chain has TRBV9 and TRBJ1-4; D may be TRBD1 (6 bases). Trimming pared 3 bases from V and 8 bases from J, leaving 14 bases between. Germline CDR1 and CDR2: SGDLS and YYNGEE. The CDR3 has 14 residues. This chain's CDR3 is CASSAQGGGEKLFF. The CDR3 coding sequence is TGTGCCAGCAGCGCCCAAGGGGGGGGCGAAAAACTGTTTTTT.

CDR3 in DNA: TGTGCCAGCAGTTACTCTAGCGTTAGCACAGATACGCAGTATTTT. The encoded protein is CASSYSSVSTDTQYF. V gene TRBV6-5 combines with J gene TRBJ2-3; perhaps TRBD2 as D (5 bases). Germline CDR1 and CDR2: MNHEY and SVGAGI. There are 15 residues in the CDR3. Trimming removed 0 bases from V and 0 bases from J, with 7 bases in between.

This clone occurred a few times. This rearrangement joins TRBV10-3 to TRBJ2-6; the D is unclear. V lost 2 bases and J 0 bases, leaving 5 bases between the germline ends. Germline V gene sequence: CDR1 ENHRY, CDR2 SYGVKD. The CDR3 spans 15 residues. Written as DNA, the CDR3 is TGTGCCATCAGTGAGGGGGACTCTGGGGCCAACGTCCTGACTTTC. Protein: CAISEGDSGANVLTF.

CDR3 sequence (DNA): TGTGCCAGCAGTGAATGGGATCAGGGAGGCGAAAAACTGTTTTTT. It yields the protein CASSEWDQGGEKLFF. This chain uses TRBV2 with TRBJ1-4; perhaps TRBD1 as D (5 bases). V dropped 2 bases and J dropped 8 bases, with 15 bases sitting between them. This CDR3 is built from 15 residues. Germline CDR1 is SNHLY and CDR2 is FYNNEI.

The V gene is TRBV5-1, the J gene TRBJ2-7; TRBD1 matches 9 bases. Germline trimming cut 0 bases from V and 5 bases from J; bases unmatched to any gene: 6. Germline V CDR1 and CDR2: SGHRS, YFSETQ. The CDR3 runs 15 residues. The CDR3 bases are TGCGCCAGCAGCTTGGGACAGGGGGTGACGAACGAGCAGTACTTC. This sequence encodes CASSLGQGVTNEQYF.

CDR3 DNA: TGCGCCAGCAGCTCTCTAGCGGGAGTCTACGAGCAGTACTTC. Its protein product is CASSSLAGVYEQYF. The chain joins TRBV5-1 to TRBJ2-7; TRBD2 agrees at 10 bases. The V gene's germline CDR1 is SGHRS and CDR2 YFSETQ. Trimming took 3 bases from V and 3 from J; bases not matched to a gene: 3. The CDR3 spans 14 residues.

The V gene is TRBV19, the J gene TRBJ2-3; a weak D match, TRBD2 (6 bases). V lost 5 bases to trimming and J lost 9 bases, with 9 bases between them. Germline V gene lookup returns CDR1 LNHDA and CDR2 SQIVND (reference sequence). The CDR3 sequence is 11 residues long. The CDR3 nucleotides are TGTGCCAGTAGTGGGGGGAGGACGCAGTATTTT. Its translation is CASSGGRTQYF.

V and J are TRBV9 and TRBJ1-2; possibly TRBD1 for D (6 bases). This CDR3 is 14 amino acids long. The germline gives CDR1 SGDLS, CDR2 YYNGEE. V lost 0 bases and J lost 7, with 13 bases in between. DNA of the CDR3: TGTGCCAGCAGCGTAGCTGCGGGGGGCCTTGGCTACACCTTC. Its protein is CASSVAAGGLGYTF.

This chain joins TRBV29-1 and TRBJ1-2; 8 nucleotides line up with TRBD1. Germline trimming cut 6 bases from V and 7 bases from J; bases unmatched to any gene: 7. Germline V gene lookup returns CDR1 SQVTM and CDR2 ANQGSEA. The CDR3 has 12 amino acids. The CDR3 reads CSVLPGGGGYTF. Written as DNA, the CDR3 is TGCAGCGTCCTCCCAGGGGGCGGTGGCTACACCTTC.

J is TRBJ1-1 and V is TRBV2; D remains ambiguous. Germline CDR1 is SNHLY and CDR2 is FYNNEI. V was trimmed by 1 base and J by 0 bases, leaving 9 bases between them. This CDR3 has 15 residues. CDR3 coding DNA: TGTGCCAGCAGTGAAGGGGCAGACTTGAACACTGAAGCTTTCTTT. It is translated as CASSEGADLNTEAFF.

V usage is TRBV5-4 and J usage is TRBJ1-1; weak D call: TRBD1 (6 bases). Germline V gene data show CDR1 as SGHNT and CDR2 as YYREEE (reference sequence). The V end lost 4 bases, the J end lost 3 bases, and 16 bases lay between the germline ends. This CDR3 comprises 15 residues. CDR3 sequence (DNA): TGTGCCAGCAGCCGGAAGGGGGGCGCGGACACTGAAGCTTTCTTT. It codes for CASSRKGGADTEAFF.

CDR3 nucleotides: TGCGCCAGCAGCCAAGAGTCAGGCAGGTATAGCAATCAGCCCCAGCATTTT. Translating it yields CASSQESGRYSNQPQHF. The V gene is TRBV4-1, the J gene TRBJ1-5; no clear D. The length of the CDR3 is 17 residues. The V end lost 0 bases, the J end lost 0 bases, and 12 bases lay between the germline ends. Germline CDR1 and CDR2: MGHRA and YSYEKL.

This clone was seen a single time. The chain couples TRBV6-1 to TRBJ2-6; 8 bases align to TRBD1. Germline CDR1 reads MNHNS; CDR2 reads SASEGT. The J segment lost 0 bases and the V segment lost 3 bases, leaving 7 bases of the junction unmatched. This CDR3 has 18 residues. The CDR3 DNA sequence: TGTGCCAGCAGTGATGGACAGGGTTTATTCTCTGGGGCCAACGTCCTGACTTTC. Its translation is CASSDGQGLFSGANVLTF.

The chain uses TRBV15 and TRBJ1-2; the D gene is possibly TRBD1 (5 bases). Trimming removed 2 bases from V and 4 bases from J, with 8 bases in between. CDR3 length equals 13 residues. CDR1 LNHNV and CDR2 YYDKDF come from the germline V gene (reference sequence). The chain's CDR3 is CATSRQGGYGYTF. The DNA for the CDR3 is TGTGCCACCAGCAGACAGGGTGGCTATGGCTACACCTTC.

The chain carries TRBV5-1 and TRBJ2-1; D uncertain. The V end was cut by 0 bases, the J end by 4 bases, with 2 bases between. Looked up from germline, CDR1 is SGHRS and CDR2 is YFSETQ. This CDR3 has 12 residues. The CDR3 sequence is CASSLDYNEQFF. CDR3 bases: TGCGCCAGCAGCTTGGATTACAATGAGCAGTTCTTC.

The rearrangement links TRBV25-1 to TRBJ2-7, with D hard to call. Germline values: CDR1 MGHDK, CDR2 SYGVNS. CDR3 length: 11 residues. Trimming left V 4 bases short and J 5 bases short, with 6 bases between. Here the CDR3 DNA reads TGTGCCAGCAGTGGGGGAAACGAGCAGTACTTC. Translating it yields CASSGGNEQYF.

The chain couples TRBV19 to TRBJ1-3; D is perhaps TRBD1 (5 bases). Germline CDR1 LNHDA, CDR2 SQIVND (reference sequence). The CDR3 contains 14 residues. Trimming removed 3 bases at V and 5 bases at J, with 11 bases between. The CDR3 protein is CASSIRGNRNTIYF. The CDR3 DNA follows: TGTGCCAGTAGTATTAGGGGTAATAGAAACACCATATATTTT.

The genes are TRBV6-5 and TRBJ1-1, with D perhaps TRBD1 (5 bases). V was shortened by 5 bases and J by 3 bases, with 13 bases between the two germline ends. CDR1 MNHEY and CDR2 SVGAGI come from the germline V gene. This CDR3 has 14 amino acids. The CDR3 loop reads CASSGRVGDTEAFF. The CDR3 nucleotides are TGTGCCAGCAGTGGCAGGGTAGGAGACACTGAAGCTTTCTTT.